This record looks at one T cell receptor (beta chain) sequence and its context. Its target is not known. Timing groups of about 4 and about 12 weeks for second doses were pooled. This sample stems from a study of T cell responses to AZD1222 COVID-19 vaccine. Overall study findings and caveats: Just five or six AZD1222 recipients were seropositive at baseline.

Sequencing was performed with immunoSEQ multiplex PCR; in TCRdb, only in-frame clones are kept and a portion is missing. The sample holds approximately 35,000 clones, about nine tenths seen once. The V and J ends lost 0 bases and 7 bases respectively, with 10 bases between them. This CDR3 is 14 amino acids long. Germline V gene data show CDR1 as LNHNV and CDR2 as YYDKDF (reference sequence). The sequencing here drew on peripheral blood, taken 28 days after the second AZD1222 dose. This sequence originates from an adult who received the AZD1222 COVID-19 vaccine. The J gene is TRBJ1-5, the V gene TRBV15; TRBD1 might be the D (5 bases). The CDR3 region has the DNA TGTGCCACCAGCAGAGATCGGGGGGGGCAGCCCCAGCATTTT. Protein product: CATSRDRGGQPQHF.